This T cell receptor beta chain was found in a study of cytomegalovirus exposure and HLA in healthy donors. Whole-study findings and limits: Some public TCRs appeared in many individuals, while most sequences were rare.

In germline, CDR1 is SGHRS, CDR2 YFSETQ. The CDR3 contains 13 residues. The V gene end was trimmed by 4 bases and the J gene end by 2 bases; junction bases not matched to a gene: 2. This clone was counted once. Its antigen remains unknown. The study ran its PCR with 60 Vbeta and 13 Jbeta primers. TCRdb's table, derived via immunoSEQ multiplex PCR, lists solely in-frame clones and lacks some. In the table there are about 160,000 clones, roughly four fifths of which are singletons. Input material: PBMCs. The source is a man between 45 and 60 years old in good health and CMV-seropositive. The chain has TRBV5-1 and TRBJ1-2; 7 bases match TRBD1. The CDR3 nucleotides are TGCGCCAGCAGCCCGGACAGGAACTATGGCTACACCTTC. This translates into CASSPDRNYGYTF.